A single T cell receptor (beta chain) is shown here with its context. Its matching antigen is unknown. This CDR3 is 13 amino acids long. V lost 5 bases and J 5 bases, leaving 12 bases between the germline ends. This record belongs to a study of T cell responses to AZD1222 COVID-19 vaccine. Generated by immunoSEQ multiplex PCR, the TCRdb table keeps only in-frame clones and is missing some. The data hold 100,000 or so clones, with more than 70% observed a single time. The study, taken as a whole, reports: Spike-specific TCR repertoires showed rising breadth and depth after two AZD1222 doses.

Sequenced material: peripheral blood, taken on day 0 of MenACWY control vaccination. The V call is TRBV12-3 or TRBV12-4, the J call TRBJ1-2; possibly TRBD1 for D (6 bases). This receptor was taken from an adult in good health. The CDR3 protein is CASSPDRSYGYTF. CDR3 DNA: TGTGCCAGCAGTCCCGACAGGAGTTATGGCTACACCTTC.